This T cell receptor beta chain was identified during a study of blood T cells in healthy people across ages. V gave up 6 bases and J gave up 1 base, with 19 bases separating them. This CDR3 has 18 amino acids. The germline CDR1 and CDR2 sequences are SGHTA and FQGNSA. This clonotype appeared a few times. Its antigen is not known. Study results and caveats: Compared with aged donors, long-lived donors showed fewer expanded clones, suggesting selection.

Using a J-beta primer mix together with a sample-barcoded 5' primer, a second PCR was run for about 6 to 11 cycles. Each cDNA was tagged by a template-switch adaptor containing 12 random nucleotides. One entry per CDR3 protein, called by TCRdb with MiXCR from the 5' RACE reads. The sample holds 550,000 to 750,000 distinct CDR3 sequences, roughly 21% seen once. The sequence derives from a man between 65 and 85 years old in good health. The chain recombines TRBV7-2 with TRBJ2-6; TRBD1 is a possible D gene (6 bases). Material for sequencing was blood. In nucleotides, the CDR3 is TGTGCCAGCAGAAAGCTAGCCCTGGGACAATCTGGGGCCAACGTCCTGACTTTC. It specifies CASRKLALGQSGANVLTF.